This T cell receptor (beta chain) was recorded in a study of cytomegalovirus exposure and HLA in healthy donors. Study as a whole: Early released data had tens of millions of unique TCRs, all coming from HLA-typed donors.

13 Jbeta primers and 60 Vbeta primers were used for the PCR. Profiled with immunoSEQ multiplex PCR; TCRdb holds only in-frame clones, not every one. The table records 150,000 to 200,000 clones, approximately 70% of them present only once. Notes on the study in general: Clonal expansion, a later analysis showed, was greater in HLA-associated TCR beta chains than in equally common others. Across donors, presence/absence analyses took sequencing depth to be roughly uniform.

Donors had nominal health at sampling but likely had unrecorded immune exposures. As concerns this clone: The antigen remains unidentified.

Germline CDR1 reads SGHAT; CDR2 reads FQNNGV. The CDR3 covers 13 residues. Trimming left V 0 bases short and J 7 bases short, with 7 bases between. V and J are TRBV11-2 and TRBJ1-5, with a weak D call TRBD1 (6 bases). The specimen was PBMCs. The clonotype was recovered from a man between 18 and 35 years old in good health and CMV-seropositive. CDR3 DNA sequence: TGTGCCAGCAGCTTAGAACAGGGACAGCCCCAGCATTTT. It translates to CASSLEQGQPQHF.